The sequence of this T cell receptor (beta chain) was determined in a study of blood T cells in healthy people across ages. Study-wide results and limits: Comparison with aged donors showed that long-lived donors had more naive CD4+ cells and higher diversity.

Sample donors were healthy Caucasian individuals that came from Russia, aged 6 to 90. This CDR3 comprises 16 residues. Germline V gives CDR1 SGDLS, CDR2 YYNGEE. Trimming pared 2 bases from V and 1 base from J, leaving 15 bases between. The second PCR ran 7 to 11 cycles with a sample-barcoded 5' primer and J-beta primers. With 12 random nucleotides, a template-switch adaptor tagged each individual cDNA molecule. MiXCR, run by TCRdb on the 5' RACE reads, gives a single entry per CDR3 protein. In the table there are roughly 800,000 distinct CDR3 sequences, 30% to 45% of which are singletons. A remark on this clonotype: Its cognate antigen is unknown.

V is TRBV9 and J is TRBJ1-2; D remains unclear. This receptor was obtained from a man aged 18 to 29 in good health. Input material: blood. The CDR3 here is CASSVPEGRLNYGYTF. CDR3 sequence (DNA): TGTGCCAGCAGCGTGCCTGAGGGCAGGCTTAACTATGGCTACACCTTC.